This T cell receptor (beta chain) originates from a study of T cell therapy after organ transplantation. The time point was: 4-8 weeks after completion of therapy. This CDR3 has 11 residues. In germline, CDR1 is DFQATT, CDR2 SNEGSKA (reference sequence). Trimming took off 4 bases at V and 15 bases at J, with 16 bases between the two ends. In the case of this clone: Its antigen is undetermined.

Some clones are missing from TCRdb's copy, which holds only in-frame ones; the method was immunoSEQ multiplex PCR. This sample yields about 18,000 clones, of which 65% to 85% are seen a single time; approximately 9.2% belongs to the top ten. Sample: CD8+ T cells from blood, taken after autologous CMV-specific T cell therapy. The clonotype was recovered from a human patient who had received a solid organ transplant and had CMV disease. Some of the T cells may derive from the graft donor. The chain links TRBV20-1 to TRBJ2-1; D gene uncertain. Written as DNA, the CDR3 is TGCAGTGCTATATGGGTGAAAGGCCTGTTCTTC. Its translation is CSAIWVKGLFF.